Presented here are 10 T cell receptor beta chains from one specimen sequenced in a study of blood T cell repertoires in COVID-19. Method: immunoSEQ multiplex PCR; TCRdb's copy keeps in-frame clones and lacks some. The profile shows 150,000 to 180,000 clones, 80% of them singletons. The sample was peripheral blood. The receptors stem from a man aged 55 to 69 with acute or convalescent COVID-19.

CDR3 in amino acids: CASSTGTGLGSPLHF. The CDR3 DNA is TGTGCCAGCAGTACCGGGACAGGCCTGGGGTCACCCCTCCACTTT. V is TRBV6-5 and J is TRBJ1-6; the match to TRBD1 covers 8 bases. J gave up 10 bases and V 5 bases, and 10 bases lay outside the gene matches. Germline V gives CDR1 MNHEY, CDR2 SVGAGI. The CDR3 has 15 residues.

The V and J genes are TRBV4-3 and TRBJ2-3, with 8 bases matching TRBD2. Germline values: CDR1 LGHNA, CDR2 YSLEER. The ends lost 0 bases at V and 9 bases at J; junction bases unmatched: 8. CDR3 size: 15 residues. CDR3 nucleotides: TGCGCCAGCAGCCAAGACGTCCAGCGGGGGTGGACGCAGTATTTT. This encodes CASSQDVQRGWTQYF.

The gene calls are TRBV7-3 and TRBJ2-6; 9 nucleotides match TRBD1. The CDR3 contains 16 residues. V lost 5 bases to trimming and J lost 2 bases; unmatched junction nucleotides: 4. The germline CDR1 and CDR2 sequences are SGHTA and FQGTGA. This chain's CDR3 is CASSRQGGPGANVLTF. The CDR3 DNA sequence: TGTGCCAGCAGCCGACAGGGGGGGCCTGGGGCCAACGTCCTGACTTTC. The whole variable domain, filled in from reference TRBV7-3 and TRBJ2-6, reads GAGVSQTPSNKVTEKGKYVELRCDPISGHTALYWYRQSLGQGPEFLIYFQGTGAADDSGLPNDRFFAVRPEGSVSTLKIQRTERGDSAVYLCASSRQGGPGANVLTFGAGSRLTVL.

Here the CDR3 DNA reads TGTGCCAGCTATCCGGGAACCATTAACTCCTACGAGCAGTACTTC. Protein product: CASYPGTINSYEQYF. The V and J genes are TRBV6-6 and TRBJ2-7; weak D call: TRBD2 (5 bases). The CDR3 has 15 residues. Germline V gives CDR1 MNHNY, CDR2 SVGAGI (reference sequence). Deletions cut 8 bases from V and 0 bases from J, with 17 bases between.

The J gene is TRBJ1-2, the V gene TRBV6-1; 9 bases align to TRBD1. The V and J ends lost 1 base and 7 bases, in that order; junction bases with no gene match: 10. Germline V CDR1 and CDR2: MNHNS, SASEGT. The CDR3 length is 16 residues. Written as DNA, the CDR3 is TGTGCCAGCAGTGAAGATCGGGACAGGGATCTCAGTGGCTACACCTTC. Translation gives CASSEDRDRDLSGYTF.

J is TRBJ1-2 and V is TRBV4-3; 9 bases match TRBD1. The germline CDR1 and CDR2 sequences are LGHNA and YSLEER. The CDR3 spans 15 residues. Trimming at V came to 4 bases and at J to 7 bases, leaving 10 bases not matched to a gene. The CDR3 nucleotides are TGCGCCAGCAGCCCCCGGGACAGGGAGTTGGGTGGCTACACCTTC. The encoded protein is CASSPRDRELGGYTF.

V and J are TRBV7-2 and TRBJ2-2; 7 bases fit TRBD2. The ends lost 5 bases at V and 8 bases at J; junction bases unmatched: 11. CDR1 is SGHTA, CDR2 FQGNSA, per germline. The CDR3 covers 15 residues. The CDR3 protein is CASSPSGASPGELFF. CDR3 in DNA: TGTGCCAGCAGCCCGAGCGGGGCCAGTCCAGGGGAGCTGTTTTTT.

V usage is TRBV3-1 (or the pseudogene TRBV3-2) and J usage is TRBJ1-1; D remains ambiguous. CDR1 LGHDT and CDR2 YNNKEL come from the germline V gene (reference sequence). The CDR3 length is 13 residues. V shed 0 bases and J shed 4 bases, with 6 bases lying between them. In DNA, the CDR3 is TGTGCCAGCAGCCAAGAACAGACCACTGAAGCTTTCTTT. Translating gives CASSQEQTTEAFF.

The chain carries TRBV15 and TRBJ2-3; D is perhaps TRBD2 (6 bases). CDR1 is LNHNV and CDR2 is YYDKDF in the germline V gene (reference sequence). V was trimmed by 3 bases and J by 6 bases, leaving 10 bases between them. The CDR3 runs 13 residues. CDR3 DNA sequence: TGTGCCACCAGCAGCGGGAGTCGGGATACGCAGTATTTT. It is translated as CATSSGSRDTQYF.

This clone showed up just a few times. V is TRBV13 and J is TRBJ1-3; D not certain. The CDR3 contains 15 residues. V lost 0 bases and J lost 2, with 8 bases in between. Germline CDR1 reads PRHDT; CDR2 reads FYEKMQ (reference sequence). The CDR3 DNA follows: TGTGCCAGCAGCTTAGGGTCAGGCCCTGGAAACACCATATATTTT. This encodes CASSLGSGPGNTIYF. Drawing the rest from reference TRBV13 and TRBJ1-3, the complete variable domain is AAGVIQSPRHLIKEKRETATLKCYPIPRHDTVYWYQQGPGQDPQFLISFYEKMQSDKGSIPDRFSAQQFSDYHSELNMSSLELGDSALYFCASSLGSGPGNTIYFGEGSWLTVV.